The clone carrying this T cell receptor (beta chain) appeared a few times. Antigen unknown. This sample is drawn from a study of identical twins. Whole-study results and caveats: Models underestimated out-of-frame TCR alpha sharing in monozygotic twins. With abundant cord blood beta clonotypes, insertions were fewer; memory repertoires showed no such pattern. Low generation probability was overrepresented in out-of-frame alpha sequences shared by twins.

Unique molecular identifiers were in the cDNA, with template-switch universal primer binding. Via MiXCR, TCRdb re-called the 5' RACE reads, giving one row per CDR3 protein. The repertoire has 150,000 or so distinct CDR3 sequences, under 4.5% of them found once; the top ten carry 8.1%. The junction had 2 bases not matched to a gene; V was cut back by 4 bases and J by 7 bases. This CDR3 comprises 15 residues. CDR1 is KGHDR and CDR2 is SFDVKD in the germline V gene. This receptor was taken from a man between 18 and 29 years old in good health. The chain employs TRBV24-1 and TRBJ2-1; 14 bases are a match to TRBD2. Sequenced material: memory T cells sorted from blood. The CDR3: CATSDRTSGRNEQFF. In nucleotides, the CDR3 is TGTGCCACCAGTGACAGGACTAGCGGGAGGAATGAGCAGTTCTTC.